The 15 T cell receptor beta chains below all came from one sample that was sequenced in a study of blood T cell repertoires in COVID-19. Assay used: immunoSEQ multiplex PCR; TCRdb lists only in-frame clones, some missing. The sample carries around 77,000 clones, over 80% recorded once. Sample: peripheral blood. The origin of the receptors is a human donor in a cohort sampled during active COVID-19.

The rearrangement links TRBV5-6 to TRBJ1-3; the D gene is possibly TRBD1 (5 bases). Between the trimmed V and J ends, which lost 1 base and 8 bases, there was a span of 10 bases. CDR3 length: 13 amino acids. From germline, CDR1 is SGHDT and CDR2 YYEEEE. CDR3 bases: TGTGCCAGCAGCTTGAGGGGTAGCCACACCATATATTTT. Its translation is CASSLRGSHTIYF.

This chain connects TRBV10-2 to TRBJ2-7; 8 bases map to TRBD2. Unmatched junction bases numbered 11, after V lost 7 bases and J lost 6 bases. Germline V gene lookup returns CDR1 WSHSY and CDR2 SAAADI. This CDR3 is 14 amino acids long. In DNA, the CDR3 is TGCGCCAGCAACGGCGGGGGGCCGGGTACCGAGCAGTACTTC. Amino acid sequence: CASNGGGPGTEQYF.

This clone is a singleton in its sample. This chain joins TRBV20-1 and TRBJ1-6; D is possibly TRBD1 (6 bases). The CDR3 length is 16 residues. The germline V gene has CDR1 DFQATT and CDR2 SNEGSKA (reference sequence). Trimming took off 3 bases at V and 0 bases at J, with 12 bases between the two ends. The CDR3 DNA reads as TGCAGTGCTAGTTGGGGGCCGAGCTCCTATAATTCACCCCTCCACTTT. It specifies CSASWGPSSYNSPLHF.

The rearrangement uses TRBV6-1 and TRBJ2-7; unclear D gene. V dropped 2 bases and J dropped 1 base, with 12 bases sitting between them. This CDR3 contains 15 residues. The germline CDR1 and CDR2 sequences are MNHNS and SASEGT. CDR3 region: CASSEIMSSSYEQYF. The CDR3 region has the DNA TGTGCCAGCAGTGAAATTATGAGTTCGTCCTACGAGCAGTACTTC.

The chain couples TRBV5-1 to TRBJ1-4; D is possibly TRBD1 (5 bases). Germline assignment: CDR1 SGHRS and CDR2 YFSETQ. V was trimmed by 3 bases and J by 5 bases, leaving 14 bases between them. This CDR3 contains 15 residues. In DNA form, the CDR3 reads TGCGCCAGCAGCTACTCGGCAGGGCAAAATGAAAAACTGTTTTTT. Translating gives CASSYSAGQNEKLFF.

This clone was counted between two and nine times. J is TRBJ1-1 and V is TRBV5-1; maybe TRBD1 (6 bases). V was shortened by 3 bases and J by 4 bases, with 16 bases between the two germline ends. The CDR3 has 15 amino acids. Looked up from germline, CDR1 is SGHRS and CDR2 is YFSETQ. Here the CDR3 DNA reads TGCGCCAGCAGCTCAGTTTCAGGGGCGGGCACTGAAGCTTTCTTT. Amino acid sequence: CASSSVSGAGTEAFF.

This clone has only a few counts. This chain connects TRBV9 to TRBJ1-2; 7 bases match TRBD1. In germline, CDR1 is SGDLS, CDR2 YYNGEE. V trimming: 4 bases; J trimming: 4 bases; junction bases outside the gene matches: 7. This CDR3 contains 14 residues. CDR3 in amino acids: CASSITTGTYGYTF. For the CDR3, the DNA is TGTGCCAGCAGCATAACGACAGGGACCTATGGCTACACCTTC.

The chain carries TRBV18 and TRBJ1-5; 7 bases align to TRBD1. The trim removed 2 bases at V and 3 bases at J, leaving 1 base unmatched. This CDR3 has 14 amino acids. The germline CDR1 and CDR2 sequences are KGHSH and LQKENI. CDR3: CASSPTGDNQPQHF. DNA for the CDR3: TGTGCCAGCTCACCAACAGGGGACAATCAGCCCCAGCATTTT.

Only one count was recorded for this clone. The chain has TRBV7-2 and TRBJ1-4; the D gene is possibly TRBD1 (5 bases). CDR1 is SGHTA, CDR2 FQGNSA, per germline. The CDR3 covers 15 residues. Trimming took off 6 bases at V and 6 bases at J, with 17 bases between the two ends. The CDR3: CASRRPGLGDEKLFF. In nucleotides, the CDR3 is TGTGCCAGCAGGAGACCGGGACTCGGGGATGAAAAACTGTTTTTT.

This chain joins TRBV6-2 or TRBV6-3 and TRBJ1-3; D is undetermined. The CDR3 has 17 amino acids. The V end was cut by 2 bases, the J end by 3 bases, with 17 bases between. The germline gives CDR1 MNHEY, CDR2 SVGEGT. The CDR3 is CASSYGISEGVGNTIYF. The CDR3, as DNA: TGTGCCAGCAGTTACGGCATCAGCGAAGGCGTTGGAAACACCATATATTTT.

The chain recombines TRBV29-1 with TRBJ1-1; D might be TRBD1 (5 bases). The CDR3 is 13 amino acids. Germline loops: CDR1 SQVTM, CDR2 ANQGSEA. Trimming shortened V by 1 base and J by 1 base, and 7 bases separated the two germline ends. The CDR3, as DNA: TGCAGCGTTGAAGGACAGCCGAACACTGAAGCTTTCTTT. Protein: CSVEGQPNTEAFF.

J is TRBJ1-2 and V is TRBV4-1; a possible D gene is TRBD1 (6 bases). The V gene lost 3 bases and the J gene lost 4 bases, with 12 bases spanning the gap. The V gene's germline CDR1 is MGHRA and CDR2 YSYEKL. CDR3 length: 14 amino acids. CDR3 residues: CASSQPDRIYGYTF. The CDR3 nucleotides are TGCGCCAGCAGCCAGCCAGACAGGATCTATGGCTACACCTTC.

The gene calls are TRBV5-1 and TRBJ2-5; D not resolved. Trimming stripped 3 bases from V and 1 base from J, with 10 bases between. Germline values: CDR1 SGHRS, CDR2 YFSETQ. The CDR3 extends over 14 amino acids. The CDR3 nucleotides read TGCGCCAGCAGCTCGGTGGTTGGCCAAGAGACCCAGTACTTC. Translating it yields CASSSVVGQETQYF.

The chain employs TRBV12-3 or TRBV12-4 and TRBJ1-2; 7 nucleotides align to TRBD1. The trim removed 10 bases at V and 8 bases at J, leaving 10 bases unmatched. The CDR3 length is 12 residues. The CDR3 bases are TGTGCCACCAAGACAGGGAGAGGAGGCTACACCTTC. Residues: CATKTGRGGYTF.

The chain couples TRBV13 to TRBJ2-5; TRBD1 is a possible D gene (6 bases). Per germline, CDR1 PRHDT and CDR2 FYEKMQ (reference sequence). This CDR3 has 14 amino acids. V lost 1 base, J lost 4 bases, and 10 bases lay in between. CDR3 nucleotide sequence: TGTGCCAGCAGCTTAGCGTCAGGGGCAGAGACCCAGTACTTC. It is translated as CASSLASGAETQYF. The full variable domain, its missing parts supplied by reference TRBV13 and TRBJ2-5, is AAGVIQSPRHLIKEKRETATLKCYPIPRHDTVYWYQQGPGQDPQFLISFYEKMQSDKGSIPDRFSAQQFSDYHSELNMSSLELGDSALYFCASSLASGAETQYFGPGTRLLVL.